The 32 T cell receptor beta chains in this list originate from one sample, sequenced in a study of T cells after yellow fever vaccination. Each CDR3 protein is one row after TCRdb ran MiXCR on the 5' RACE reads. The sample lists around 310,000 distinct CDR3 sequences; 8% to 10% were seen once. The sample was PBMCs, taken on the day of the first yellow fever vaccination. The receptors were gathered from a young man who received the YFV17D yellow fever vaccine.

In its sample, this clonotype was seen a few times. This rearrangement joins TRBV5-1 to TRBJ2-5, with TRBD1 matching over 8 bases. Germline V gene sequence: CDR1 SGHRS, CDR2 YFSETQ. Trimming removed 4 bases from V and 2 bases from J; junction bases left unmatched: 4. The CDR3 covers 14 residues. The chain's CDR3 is CASSHGQGQETQYF. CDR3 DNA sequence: TGCGCCAGCAGCCACGGACAGGGTCAAGAGACCCAGTACTTC.

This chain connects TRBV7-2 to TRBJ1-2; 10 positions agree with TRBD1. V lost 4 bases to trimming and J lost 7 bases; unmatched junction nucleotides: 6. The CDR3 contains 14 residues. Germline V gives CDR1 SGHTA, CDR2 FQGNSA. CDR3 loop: CASSSGQGEVGYTF. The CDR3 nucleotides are TGTGCCAGCAGCTCCGGACAGGGGGAAGTTGGCTACACCTTC. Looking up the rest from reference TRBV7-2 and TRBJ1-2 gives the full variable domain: GAGVSQSPSNKVTEKGKDVELRCDPISGHTALYWYRQSLGQGLEFLIYFQGNSAPDKSGLPSDRFSAERTGGSVSTLTIQRTQQEDSAVYLCASSSGQGEVGYTFGSGTRLTVV.

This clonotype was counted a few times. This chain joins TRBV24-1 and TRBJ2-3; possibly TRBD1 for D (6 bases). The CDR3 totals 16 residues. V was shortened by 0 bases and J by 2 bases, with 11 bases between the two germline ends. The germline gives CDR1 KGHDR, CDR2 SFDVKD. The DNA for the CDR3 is TGTGCCACCAGTGATTTGCGGGCAGGGGACACAGATACGCAGTATTTT. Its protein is CATSDLRAGDTDTQYF.

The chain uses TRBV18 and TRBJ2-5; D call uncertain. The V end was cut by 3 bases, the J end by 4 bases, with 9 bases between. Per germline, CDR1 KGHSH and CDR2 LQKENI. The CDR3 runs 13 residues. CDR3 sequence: CASSPSPRETQYF. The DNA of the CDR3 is TGTGCCAGCTCACCGTCCCCCAGAGAGACCCAGTACTTC.

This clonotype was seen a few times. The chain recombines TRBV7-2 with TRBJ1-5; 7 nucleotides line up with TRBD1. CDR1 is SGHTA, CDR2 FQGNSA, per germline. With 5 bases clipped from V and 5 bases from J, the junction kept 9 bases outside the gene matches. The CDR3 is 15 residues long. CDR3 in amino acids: CASSPETGKYQPQHF. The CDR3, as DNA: TGTGCCAGCAGCCCGGAGACAGGGAAATATCAGCCCCAGCATTTT. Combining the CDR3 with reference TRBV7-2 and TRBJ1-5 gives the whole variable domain GAGVSQSPSNKVTEKGKDVELRCDPISGHTALYWYRQSLGQGLEFLIYFQGNSAPDKSGLPSDRFSAERTGGSVSTLTIQRTQQEDSAVYLCASSPETGKYQPQHFGDGTRLSIL.

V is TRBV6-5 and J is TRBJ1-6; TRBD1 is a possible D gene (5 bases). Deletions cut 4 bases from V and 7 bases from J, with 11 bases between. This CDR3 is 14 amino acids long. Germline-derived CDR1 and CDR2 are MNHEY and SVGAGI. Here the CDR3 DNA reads TGTGCCAGCAGTTCTGACAGCGTAAATTCACCCCTCCACTTT. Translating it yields CASSSDSVNSPLHF.

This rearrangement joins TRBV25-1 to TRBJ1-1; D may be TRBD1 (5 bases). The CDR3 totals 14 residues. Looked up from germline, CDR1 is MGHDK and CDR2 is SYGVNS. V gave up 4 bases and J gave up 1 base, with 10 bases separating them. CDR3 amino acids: CASSVQGRNTEAFF. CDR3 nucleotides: TGTGCCAGCAGTGTCCAGGGCCGGAACACTGAAGCTTTCTTT.

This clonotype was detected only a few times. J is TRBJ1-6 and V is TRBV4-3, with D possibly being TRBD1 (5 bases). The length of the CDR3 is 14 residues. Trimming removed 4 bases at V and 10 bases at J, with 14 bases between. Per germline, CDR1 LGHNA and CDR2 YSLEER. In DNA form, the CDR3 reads TGCGCCAGCAGCCCCTATTTCGGGGACTCACCCCTCCACTTT. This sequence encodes CASSPYFGDSPLHF.

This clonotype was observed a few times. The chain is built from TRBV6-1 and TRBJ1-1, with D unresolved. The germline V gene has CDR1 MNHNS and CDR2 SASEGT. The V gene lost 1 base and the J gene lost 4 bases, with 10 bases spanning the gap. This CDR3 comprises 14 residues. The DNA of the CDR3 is TGTGCCAGCAGTGAAGTCCCGAGGAGCACTGAAGCTTTCTTT. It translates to CASSEVPRSTEAFF.

CDR3 in amino acids: CASSTRLGSGPSSYNEQFF. The CDR3 DNA follows: TGTGCCAGCAGCACGCGGCTTGGTAGCGGGCCTAGCTCCTACAATGAGCAGTTCTTC. V and J are TRBV11-2 and TRBJ2-1; the match to TRBD2 covers 7 bases. Germline V gene lookup returns CDR1 SGHAT and CDR2 FQNNGV. The V segment lost 5 bases and the J segment 0 bases; nucleotides outside the gene matches: 16. The CDR3 has 19 residues.

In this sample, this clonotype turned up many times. For the CDR3, the DNA is TGTGCCAGCTGGTTTAGCAATCAGCCCCAGCATTTT. Its translation is CASWFSNQPQHF. The V call is TRBV27, the J call TRBJ1-5; D gene ambiguous. With 8 bases removed from V and 0 bases from J, the gap between germline ends came to 5 bases. The CDR3 spans 12 residues. Germline V gene sequence: CDR1 MNHEY, CDR2 SMNVEV (reference sequence).

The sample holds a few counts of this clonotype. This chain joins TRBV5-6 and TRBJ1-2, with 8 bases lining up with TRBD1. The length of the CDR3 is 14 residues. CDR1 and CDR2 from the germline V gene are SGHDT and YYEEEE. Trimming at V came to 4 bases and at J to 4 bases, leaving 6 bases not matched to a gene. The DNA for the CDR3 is TGTGCCAGCAGCCCCAGGGGGCCGGTCTATGGCTACACCTTC. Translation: CASSPRGPVYGYTF.

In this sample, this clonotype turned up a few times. CDR3 region: CASSVGLARSTDTQYF. The CDR3 nucleotides are TGTGCCAGCAGCGTAGGGCTAGCGAGGAGCACAGATACGCAGTATTTT. This chain links TRBV9 with TRBJ2-3, with D perhaps TRBD2 (6 bases). CDR1 is SGDLS, CDR2 YYNGEE, per germline. The CDR3 is 16 amino acids. V was cut by 0 bases and J by 0 bases, with 11 bases left in between.

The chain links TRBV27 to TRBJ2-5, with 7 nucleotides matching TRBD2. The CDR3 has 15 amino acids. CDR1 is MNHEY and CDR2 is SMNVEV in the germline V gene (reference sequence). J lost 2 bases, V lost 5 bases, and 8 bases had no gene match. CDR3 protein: CASSPLGGRQETQYF. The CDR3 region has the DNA TGTGCCAGCAGTCCCCTGGGCGGGAGACAAGAGACCCAGTACTTC.

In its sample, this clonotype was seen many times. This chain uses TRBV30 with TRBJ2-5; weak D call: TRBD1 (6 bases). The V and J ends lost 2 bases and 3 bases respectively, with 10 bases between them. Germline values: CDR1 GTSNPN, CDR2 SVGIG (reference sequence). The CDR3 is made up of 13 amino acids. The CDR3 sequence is CAWSLQGEETQYF. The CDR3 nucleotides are TGTGCCTGGAGTTTACAGGGAGAAGAGACCCAGTACTTC.

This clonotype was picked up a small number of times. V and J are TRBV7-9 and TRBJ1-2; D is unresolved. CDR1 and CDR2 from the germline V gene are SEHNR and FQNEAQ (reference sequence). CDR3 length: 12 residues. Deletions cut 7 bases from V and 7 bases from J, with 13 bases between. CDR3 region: CASTRVGAGYTF. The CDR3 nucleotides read TGTGCCAGCACCCGCGTAGGTGCTGGCTACACCTTC.

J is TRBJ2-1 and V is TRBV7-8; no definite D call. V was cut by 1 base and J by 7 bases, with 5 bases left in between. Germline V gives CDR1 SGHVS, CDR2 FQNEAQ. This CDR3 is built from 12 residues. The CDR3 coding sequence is TGTGCCAGCAGCTTAGTCTGGAATGAGCAGTTCTTC. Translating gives CASSLVWNEQFF.

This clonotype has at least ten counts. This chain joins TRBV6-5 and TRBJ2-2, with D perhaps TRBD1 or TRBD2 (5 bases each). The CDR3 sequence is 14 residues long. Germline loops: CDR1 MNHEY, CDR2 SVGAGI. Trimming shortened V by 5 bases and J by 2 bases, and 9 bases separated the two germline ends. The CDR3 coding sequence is TGTGCCAGCAGTCGGGACCTCAACACCGGGGAGCTGTTTTTT. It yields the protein CASSRDLNTGELFF.

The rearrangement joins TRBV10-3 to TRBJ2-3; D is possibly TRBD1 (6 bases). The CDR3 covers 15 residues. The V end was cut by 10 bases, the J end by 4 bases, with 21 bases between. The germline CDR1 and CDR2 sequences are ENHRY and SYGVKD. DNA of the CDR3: TGTGCCACCTCACCCCGCCAGGGGTTCTCAGATACGCAGTATTTT. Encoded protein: CATSPRQGFSDTQYF.

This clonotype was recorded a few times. This CDR3 is CASSQDPSGIFYGYTF. Written as DNA, the CDR3 is TGTGCCAGCAGCCAAGATCCTTCAGGGATCTTCTATGGCTACACCTTC. The chain couples TRBV4-2 to TRBJ1-2, with a possible D match to TRBD1 (5 bases). Per germline, CDR1 LGHNA and CDR2 YNFKEQ. The CDR3 has 16 residues. The germline V and J ends were trimmed by 0 bases and 4 bases, with 15 bases remaining between them.

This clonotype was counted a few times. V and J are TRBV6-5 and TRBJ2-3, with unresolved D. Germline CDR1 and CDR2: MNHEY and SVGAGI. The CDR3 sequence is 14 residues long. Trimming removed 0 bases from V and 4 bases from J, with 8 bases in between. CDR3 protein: CASSYSIGPDTQYF. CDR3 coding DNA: TGTGCCAGCAGTTACTCGATCGGGCCAGATACGCAGTATTTT.

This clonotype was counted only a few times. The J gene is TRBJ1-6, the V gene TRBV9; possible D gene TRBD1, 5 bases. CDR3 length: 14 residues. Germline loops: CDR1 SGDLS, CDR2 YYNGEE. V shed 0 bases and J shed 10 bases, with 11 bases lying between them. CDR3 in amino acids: CASSVEDIPSPLHF. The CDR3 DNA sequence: TGTGCCAGCAGCGTAGAGGACATCCCCTCACCCCTCCACTTT.

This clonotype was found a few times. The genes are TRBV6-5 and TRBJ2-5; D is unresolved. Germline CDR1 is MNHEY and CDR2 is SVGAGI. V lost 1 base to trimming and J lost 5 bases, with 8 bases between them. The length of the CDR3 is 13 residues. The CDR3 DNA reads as TGTGCCAGCAGTTACTTACCGCGGGAGACCCAGTACTTC. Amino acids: CASSYLPRETQYF.

Here the CDR3 reads CASSGGGGGEKLFF. As DNA, the CDR3 is TGTGCCAGCAGCGGAGGGGGGGGAGGTGAAAAACTGTTTTTT. The genes are TRBV13 and TRBJ1-4, with D maybe TRBD1 (6 bases). Per the germline V gene, CDR1 is PRHDT and CDR2 is FYEKMQ (reference sequence). Trimming pared 5 bases from V and 7 bases from J, leaving 14 bases between. This CDR3 spans 14 amino acids.

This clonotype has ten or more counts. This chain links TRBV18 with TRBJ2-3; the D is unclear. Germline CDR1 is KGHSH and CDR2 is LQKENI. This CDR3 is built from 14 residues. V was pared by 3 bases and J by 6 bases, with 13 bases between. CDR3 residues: CASSPGLFPDTQYF. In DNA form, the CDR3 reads TGTGCCAGCTCACCGGGTCTTTTCCCGGATACGCAGTATTTT.

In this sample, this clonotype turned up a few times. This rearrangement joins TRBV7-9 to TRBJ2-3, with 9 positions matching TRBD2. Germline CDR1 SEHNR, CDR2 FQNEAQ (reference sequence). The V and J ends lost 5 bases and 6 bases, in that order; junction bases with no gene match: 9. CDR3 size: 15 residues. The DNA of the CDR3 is TGTGCCAGCAGCCCCCACCGCGGGGGGGCGGATACGCAGTATTTT. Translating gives CASSPHRGGADTQYF.

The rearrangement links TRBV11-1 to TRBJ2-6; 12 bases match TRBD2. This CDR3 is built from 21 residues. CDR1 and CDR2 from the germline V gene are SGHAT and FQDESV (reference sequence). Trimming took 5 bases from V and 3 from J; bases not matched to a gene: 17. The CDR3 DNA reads TGTGCCAGCAGCCAATTCGGACGAGGACTAGCGGGGAGCCTTGGGGCCAACGTCCTGACTTTC. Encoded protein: CASSQFGRGLAGSLGANVLTF. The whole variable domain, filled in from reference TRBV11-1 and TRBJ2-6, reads EAEVAQSPRYKITEKSQAVAFWCDPISGHATLYWYRQILGQGPELLVQFQDESVVDDSQLPKDRFSAERLKGVDSTLKIQPAELGDSAMYLCASSQFGRGLAGSLGANVLTFGAGSRLTVL.

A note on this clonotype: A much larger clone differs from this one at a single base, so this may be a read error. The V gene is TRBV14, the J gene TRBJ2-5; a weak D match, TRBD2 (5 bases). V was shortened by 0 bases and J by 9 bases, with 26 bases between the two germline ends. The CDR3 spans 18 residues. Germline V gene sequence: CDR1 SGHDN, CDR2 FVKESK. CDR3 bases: TGTGCCAGCAGCCAAGACCCCCCTGGGGTAGCCATAGTGGAGGCCCAGTACTTC. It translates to CASSQDPPGVAIVEAQYF.

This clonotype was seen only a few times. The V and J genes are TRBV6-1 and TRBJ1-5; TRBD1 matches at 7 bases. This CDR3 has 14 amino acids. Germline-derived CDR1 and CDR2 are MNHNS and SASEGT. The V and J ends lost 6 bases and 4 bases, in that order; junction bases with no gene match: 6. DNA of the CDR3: TGTGCCAGCAGGGTGACAGGGAAGAATCAGCCCCAGCATTTT. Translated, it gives CASRVTGKNQPQHF.

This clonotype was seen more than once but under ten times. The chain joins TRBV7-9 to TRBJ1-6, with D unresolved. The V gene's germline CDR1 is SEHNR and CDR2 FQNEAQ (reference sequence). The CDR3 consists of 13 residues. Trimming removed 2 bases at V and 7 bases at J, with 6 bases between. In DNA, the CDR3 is TGTGCCAGCAGCTTATACCCGAATTCACCCCTCCACTTT. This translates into CASSLYPNSPLHF.

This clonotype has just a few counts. CDR3 in amino acids: CSASGFSQFF. Here the CDR3 DNA reads TGCAGTGCTTCGGGGTTTTCGCAGTTCTTC. The chain uses TRBV20-1 and TRBJ2-1, with a tentative D call TRBD2 (5 bases). V lost 5 bases, J lost 12 bases, and 11 bases lay in between. This CDR3 comprises 10 residues. The germline gives CDR1 DFQATT, CDR2 SNEGSKA (reference sequence).

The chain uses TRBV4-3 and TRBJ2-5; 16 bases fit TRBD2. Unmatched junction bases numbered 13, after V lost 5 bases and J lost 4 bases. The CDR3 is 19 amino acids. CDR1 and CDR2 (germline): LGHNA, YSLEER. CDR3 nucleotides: TGCGCCAGCAGCTTGGGCTACGGGACTAGCGGGGGGGCGGGAGAGACCCAGTACTTC. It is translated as CASSLGYGTSGGAGETQYF.